These 29 T cell receptor beta chains came from one sample sequenced in a study of cytomegalovirus exposure and HLA in healthy donors. Primers included in the PCR were 60 Vbeta and 13 Jbeta primers. Generated by immunoSEQ multiplex PCR, the TCRdb table keeps only in-frame clones and is missing some. Of approximately 74,000 clones listed, more than 80% are singletons. Sequenced sample: PBMCs. The receptors here all came from a woman aged 25 to 39 in good health and CMV-seronegative.

The V call is TRBV27, the J call TRBJ1-2; perhaps TRBD1 as D (6 bases). This CDR3 contains 12 residues. Trimming stripped 6 bases from V and 3 bases from J, with 8 bases between. In germline, CDR1 is MNHEY, CDR2 SMNVEV (reference sequence). CDR3 in amino acids: CASSHRDYGYTF. The DNA for the CDR3 is TGTGCCAGCAGCCACAGGGACTATGGCTACACCTTC.

The CDR3 DNA reads as TGTGCCGTATCAATATCGGTCACCGGGGAGCTGTTTTTT. Encoded protein: CAVSISVTGELFF. This sequence joins TRBV10-3 and TRBJ2-2, with D hard to call. The CDR3 spans 13 residues. CDR1 is ENHRY, CDR2 SYGVKD, per germline. The germline V and J ends were trimmed by 11 bases and 4 bases, with 14 bases remaining between them.

The V call is TRBV10-3, the J call TRBJ2-2, with 7 bases aligning to TRBD1. Per the germline V gene, CDR1 is ENHRY and CDR2 is SYGVKD. The CDR3 runs 14 residues. V lost 11 bases to trimming and J lost 4 bases; unmatched junction nucleotides: 10. The CDR3 region is CAVGEGAGTGELFF. In DNA form, the CDR3 reads TGTGCCGTTGGTGAGGGGGCCGGCACCGGGGAGCTGTTTTTT.

V is TRBV4-1 and J is TRBJ2-2, with 9 bases lining up with TRBD1. The germline V gene encodes CDR1 MGHRA and CDR2 YSYEKL. The CDR3 is 15 residues long. Germline trimming cut 6 bases from V and 3 bases from J; bases unmatched to any gene: 5. The CDR3 loop reads CASRSRDRDTGELFF. The CDR3 nucleotides read TGCGCCAGCAGGAGCCGGGACAGGGACACCGGGGAGCTGTTTTTT.

This rearrangement joins TRBV27 to TRBJ2-1, with unresolved D. Germline V gene sequence: CDR1 MNHEY, CDR2 SMNVEV (reference sequence). The CDR3 length is 14 residues. V was pared by 2 bases and J by 10 bases, with 15 bases between. CDR3 in DNA: TGTGCCAGCAGTTTAAGGCCCCCAGGCACGGAGCAGTTCTTC. Encoded protein: CASSLRPPGTEQFF.

The chain joins TRBV5-6 to TRBJ1-6; TRBD1 might be the D (5 bases). V was clipped by 5 bases and J by 0 bases, with 15 bases between them. Germline V gene sequence: CDR1 SGHDT, CDR2 YYEEEE. This CDR3 comprises 17 residues. The CDR3: CASSSRTDSSYNSPLHF. Written as DNA, the CDR3 is TGTGCCAGCAGTTCTCGGACCGACAGCTCCTATAATTCACCCCTCCACTTT.

The chain couples TRBV7-8 to TRBJ2-1; 8 bases are a match to TRBD2. The V segment lost 5 bases and the J segment 2 bases; nucleotides outside the gene matches: 5. Looked up from germline, CDR1 is SGHVS and CDR2 is FQNEAQ. The CDR3 length is 15 residues. The CDR3 bases are TGTGCCAGCAGCACTAAGCGGGGGACCTACAATGAGCAGTTCTTC. It is translated as CASSTKRGTYNEQFF.

The chain carries TRBV18 and TRBJ2-1; 7 bases align to TRBD1. Germline V gives CDR1 KGHSH, CDR2 LQKENI. Unmatched junction bases numbered 5, after V lost 5 bases and J lost 10 bases. The CDR3 runs 12 residues. CDR3 in DNA: TGTGCCAGCTCATCGTTACAGGGGGAGCAGTTCTTC. Translating it yields CASSSLQGEQFF.

This chain connects TRBV18 to TRBJ2-5; TRBD1 is a possible D gene (6 bases). Trimming took 4 bases from V and 3 from J, leaving 9 bases between them. This CDR3 comprises 13 residues. Germline CDR1 is KGHSH and CDR2 is LQKENI. CDR3 sequence reads: CASSRGQKETQYF. For the CDR3, the DNA is TGTGCCAGCTCACGAGGACAGAAAGAGACCCAGTACTTC. Using reference TRBV18 and TRBJ2-5 for the parts outside the CDR3, the full variable domain is NAGVMQNPRHLVRRRGQEARLRCSPMKGHSHVYWYRQLPEEGLKFMVYLQKENIIDESGMPKERFSAEFPKEGPSILRIQQVVRGDSAAYFCASSRGQKETQYFGPGTRLLVL.

V usage is TRBV28 and J usage is TRBJ2-2; TRBD2 agrees at 13 bases. V lost 3 bases and J lost 6; bases outside the gene matches: 13. CDR3 length equals 19 residues. Per germline, CDR1 MDHEN and CDR2 SYDVKM. CDR3 in amino acids: CASSFAVLAGGVYAGELFF. In nucleotides, the CDR3 is TGTGCCAGCAGTTTTGCAGTACTAGCGGGGGGGGTTTACGCCGGGGAGCTGTTTTTT.

The chain employs TRBV7-9 and TRBJ1-2; D is ambiguous. The germline V gene has CDR1 SEHNR and CDR2 FQNEAQ (reference sequence). Trimming cost V 1 base and J 4 bases, with 13 bases left between them. The CDR3 runs 15 residues. DNA of the CDR3: TGTGCCAGCAGCTTAGGGGCACCCCCTACCTATGGCTACACCTTC. Protein sequence: CASSLGAPPTYGYTF.

The V call is TRBV29-1, the J call TRBJ1-2; the D is unclear. CDR1 SQVTM and CDR2 ANQGSEA come from the germline V gene. The CDR3 is 14 amino acids. V lost 1 base and J lost 8, with 17 bases in between. In DNA, the CDR3 is TGCAGCGTTGAAGTAGAAATCCTTTCACGGGGCTACACCTTC. This translates into CSVEVEILSRGYTF.

A remark on this clone: Sequence at one end of the junction differs from germline and may be a read error. V gene TRBV7-7 combines with J gene TRBJ1-1, with D uncertain. CDR1 and CDR2 from the germline V gene are SSHAT and FNYEAQ (reference sequence). The CDR3 extends over 14 amino acids. CDR3 in amino acids: CASNPLRDDTEAFF. CDR3 DNA: TGTGCTAGCAACCCCCTCCGGGATGACACTGAAGCTTTCTTT.

The chain combines TRBV28 with TRBJ2-7; 9 bases align to TRBD2. This CDR3 is 15 amino acids long. Per the germline V gene, CDR1 is MDHEN and CDR2 is SYDVKM. J gave up 2 bases and V 8 bases, and 10 bases lay outside the gene matches. CDR3 amino acids: CASVDSGGSTYEQYF. The DNA for the CDR3 is TGTGCCAGCGTTGATAGCGGGGGAAGCACCTACGAGCAGTACTTC.

This chain connects TRBV6-5 to TRBJ1-3; perhaps TRBD1 as D (5 bases). CDR1 MNHEY and CDR2 SVGAGI come from the germline V gene. V lost 7 bases, J lost 2 bases, and 15 bases lay in between. The CDR3 runs 15 residues. The CDR3 region has the DNA TGTGCCAGCATAGGGGCAGGAAACACTGGAAACACCATATATTTT. Amino acid sequence: CASIGAGNTGNTIYF.

CDR3 sequence (DNA): TGTGCCAGTAGTACCCGGACAGGGAATGATGGCTACACCTTC. It codes for CASSTRTGNDGYTF. The chain recombines TRBV19 with TRBJ1-2, with TRBD1 matching 8 bases. CDR3 length equals 14 residues. J gave up 6 bases and V 4 bases, and 7 bases lay outside the gene matches. In germline, CDR1 is LNHDA, CDR2 SQIVND (reference sequence).

The V call is TRBV15, the J call TRBJ2-1, with D possibly being TRBD1 (6 bases). The CDR3 runs 16 residues. V was cut by 3 bases and J by 3 bases, with 15 bases left in between. Looked up from germline, CDR1 is LNHNV and CDR2 is YYDKDF (reference sequence). CDR3 coding DNA: TGTGCCACCAGCAGGGGCCGGGACAATCGCTACAATGAGCAGTTCTTC. Translated: CATSRGRDNRYNEQFF. Filled out from reference TRBV15 and TRBJ2-1, the complete variable domain reads DAMVIQNPRYQVTQFGKPVTLSCSQTLNHNVMYWYQQKSSQAPKLLFHYYDKDFNNEADTPDNFQSRRPNTSFCFLDIRSPGLGDTAMYLCATSRGRDNRYNEQFFGPGTRLTVL.

The V gene is TRBV5-4, the J gene TRBJ2-5; D may be TRBD1 (5 bases). Germline V gene data show CDR1 as SGHNT and CDR2 as YYREEE (reference sequence). Between the trimmed V and J ends, which lost 9 bases and 1 base, there was a span of 16 bases. The CDR3 spans 14 residues. CDR3 nucleotides: TGTGCCACCACCCCCGGCAGGGCCCAAGAGACCCAGTACTTC. Amino acids: CATTPGRAQETQYF.

The J gene is TRBJ1-5, the V gene TRBV19, with D possibly matching TRBD1 (6 bases). There are 14 residues in the CDR3. Trimming took off 7 bases at V and 5 bases at J, with 15 bases between the two ends. Germline V CDR1 and CDR2: LNHDA, SQIVND (reference sequence). The CDR3 coding sequence is TGTGCCAGTAAAACGACAGGAGTAGATCAGCCCCAGCATTTT. It codes for CASKTTGVDQPQHF.

On this clone itself: The same CDR3 arises from other DNA sequences in this sample as well. V is TRBV19 and J is TRBJ2-5, with D perhaps TRBD2 (6 bases). This CDR3 is built from 17 residues. V was clipped by 3 bases and J by 0 bases, with 17 bases between them. Germline V CDR1 and CDR2: LNHDA, SQIVND (reference sequence). This CDR3 reads CASSIPGGDLYQETQYF. The CDR3 region has the DNA TGTGCCAGTAGTATCCCCGGAGGGGACCTCTACCAAGAGACCCAGTACTTC.

The V call is TRBV12-5, the J call TRBJ1-2; D is possibly TRBD1 (6 bases). CDR1 and CDR2 from the germline V gene are LGHNT and FRNRAP. This CDR3 is 14 amino acids long. The V end lost 5 bases, the J end lost 4 bases, and 14 bases lay between the germline ends. CDR3 loop: CASGPPDRIYGYTF. In DNA, the CDR3 is TGTGCTAGTGGTCCCCCTGACAGGATCTATGGCTACACCTTC.

The rearrangement uses TRBV6-5 and TRBJ2-7; 9 bases align to TRBD1. CDR1 is MNHEY, CDR2 SVGAGI, per germline. The CDR3 length is 14 residues. J was trimmed by 5 bases and V by 4 bases; bases with no gene match: 6. The DNA of the CDR3 is TGTGCCAGCAGTTTCGGACAGGGGAGGCACGAGCAGTACTTC. It codes for CASSFGQGRHEQYF.

The chain has TRBV28 and TRBJ1-2; 11 bases map to TRBD1. The CDR3 loop spans 15 amino acids. V lost 6 bases and J lost 6; bases outside the gene matches: 9. From germline, CDR1 is MDHEN and CDR2 SYDVKM. This CDR3 reads CASSPPDRGRNGYTF. The CDR3 coding sequence is TGTGCCAGCAGCCCACCGGACAGGGGGCGGAATGGCTACACCTTC.

CDR3 nucleotides: TGTGCCAGCAGCCAAGATCTAGGATACGAGCAGTACTTC. Amino acids: CASSQDLGYEQYF. The gene calls are TRBV14 and TRBJ2-7; D unresolved. This CDR3 contains 13 residues. V was shortened by 0 bases and J by 4 bases, with 7 bases between the two germline ends. Germline V lookup: CDR1 SGHDN, CDR2 FVKESK.

The V gene is TRBV28, the J gene TRBJ2-7, with D possibly matching TRBD2 (6 bases). The CDR3 totals 11 residues. V lost 7 bases and J 7 bases, leaving 11 bases between the germline ends. Germline CDR1 reads MDHEN; CDR2 reads SYDVKM. This chain's CDR3 is CASTLGGEQYF. As DNA, the CDR3 is TGTGCCAGCACCCTTGGAGGGGAGCAGTACTTC.

This clone has only a few counts. The chain uses TRBV10-2 and TRBJ2-1; D ambiguous. V was trimmed by 3 bases and J by 12 bases, leaving 12 bases between them. Looked up from germline, CDR1 is WSHSY and CDR2 is SAAADI. The CDR3 extends over 12 amino acids. CDR3 protein: CASSEPQNGQFF. The CDR3 DNA reads as TGCGCCAGCAGTGAACCCCAAAACGGGCAGTTCTTC.

V gene TRBV28 combines with J gene TRBJ1-5, with D uncertain. Trimming took 6 bases from V and 6 from J, leaving 12 bases between them. CDR3 length: 13 residues. The germline gives CDR1 MDHEN, CDR2 SYDVKM. The DNA of the CDR3 is TGTGCCAGCAGCACCCCATCGGGTCAGCCCCAGCATTTT. Amino acid sequence: CASSTPSGQPQHF.

J is TRBJ2-5 and V is TRBV7-2; 8 positions match TRBD2. V was clipped by 5 bases and J by 2 bases; unmatched bases: 10. CDR1 is SGHTA, CDR2 FQGNSA, per germline. This CDR3 is 16 amino acids long. The CDR3 sequence: CASSLRRGAPQETQYF. CDR3 sequence (DNA): TGTGCCAGCAGCCTACGGCGGGGGGCCCCACAAGAGACCCAGTACTTC.

This chain joins TRBV6-1 and TRBJ2-7; TRBD1 aligns across 9 bases. Germline CDR1 is MNHNS and CDR2 is SASEGT. This CDR3 has 16 residues. The ends lost 5 bases at V and 3 bases at J; junction bases unmatched: 11. The CDR3 sequence is CASSKDLQGAGYEQYF. In nucleotides, the CDR3 is TGTGCCAGCAGTAAAGACTTACAGGGGGCTGGCTACGAGCAGTACTTC.